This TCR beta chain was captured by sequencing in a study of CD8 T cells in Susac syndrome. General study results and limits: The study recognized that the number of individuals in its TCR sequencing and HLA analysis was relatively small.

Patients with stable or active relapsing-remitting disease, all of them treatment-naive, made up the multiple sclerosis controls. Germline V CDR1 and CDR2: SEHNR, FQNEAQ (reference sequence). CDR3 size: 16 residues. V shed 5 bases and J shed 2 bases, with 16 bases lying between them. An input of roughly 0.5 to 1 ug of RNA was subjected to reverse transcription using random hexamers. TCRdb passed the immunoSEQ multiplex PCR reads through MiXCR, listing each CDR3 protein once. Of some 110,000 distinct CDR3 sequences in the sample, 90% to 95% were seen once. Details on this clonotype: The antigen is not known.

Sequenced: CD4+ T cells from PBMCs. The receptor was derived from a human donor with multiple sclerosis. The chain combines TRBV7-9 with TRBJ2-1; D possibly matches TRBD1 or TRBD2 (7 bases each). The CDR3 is CASSLTTGRAYNEQFF. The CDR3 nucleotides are TGTGCCAGCAGCCTAACGACAGGGAGGGCCTACAATGAGCAGTTCTTC.